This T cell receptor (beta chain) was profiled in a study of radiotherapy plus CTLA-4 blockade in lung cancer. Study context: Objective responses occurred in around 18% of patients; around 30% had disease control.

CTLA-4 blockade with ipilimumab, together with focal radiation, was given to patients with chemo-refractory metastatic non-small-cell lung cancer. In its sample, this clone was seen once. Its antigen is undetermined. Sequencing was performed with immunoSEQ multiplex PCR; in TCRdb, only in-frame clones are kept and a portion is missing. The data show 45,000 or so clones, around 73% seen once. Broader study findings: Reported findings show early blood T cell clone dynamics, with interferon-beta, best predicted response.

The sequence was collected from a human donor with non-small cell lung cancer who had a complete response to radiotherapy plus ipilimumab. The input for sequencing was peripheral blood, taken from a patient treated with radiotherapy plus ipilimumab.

The CDR3 sequence is CASRVDGTNYGYTF. In nucleotides, the CDR3 is TGCGCCAGCAGAGTGGACGGGACTAACTATGGCTACACCTTC. This chain uses TRBV10-2 with TRBJ1-2; no reliable D call. The ends were cut back, 6 bases at V and 0 bases at J, with 11 bases in the middle. This CDR3 has 14 amino acids. Germline assignment: CDR1 WSHSY and CDR2 SAAADI.